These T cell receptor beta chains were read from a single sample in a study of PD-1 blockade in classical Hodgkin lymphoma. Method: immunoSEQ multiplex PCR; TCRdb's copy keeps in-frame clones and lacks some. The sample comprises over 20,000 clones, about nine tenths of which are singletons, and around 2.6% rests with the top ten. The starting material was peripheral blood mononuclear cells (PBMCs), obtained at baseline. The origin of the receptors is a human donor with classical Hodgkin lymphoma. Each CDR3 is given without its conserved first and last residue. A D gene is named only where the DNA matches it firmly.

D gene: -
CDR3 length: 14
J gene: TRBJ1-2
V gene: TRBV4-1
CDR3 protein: ASSQGGEVFNYGYT

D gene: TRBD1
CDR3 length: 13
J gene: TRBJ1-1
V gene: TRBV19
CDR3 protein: ASSIRDRVNTEAF

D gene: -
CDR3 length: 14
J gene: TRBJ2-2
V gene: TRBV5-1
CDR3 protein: ASSLVGAPITGELF

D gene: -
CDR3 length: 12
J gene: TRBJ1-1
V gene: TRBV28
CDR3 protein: ASNPMTENTEAF

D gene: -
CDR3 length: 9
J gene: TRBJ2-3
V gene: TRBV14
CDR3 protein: ASSQVDTQY

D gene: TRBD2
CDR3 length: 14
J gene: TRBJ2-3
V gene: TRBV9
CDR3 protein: ASSAGLAGGADTQY

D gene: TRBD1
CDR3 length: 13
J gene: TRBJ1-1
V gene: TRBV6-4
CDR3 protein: ASSDTGGVGTEAF

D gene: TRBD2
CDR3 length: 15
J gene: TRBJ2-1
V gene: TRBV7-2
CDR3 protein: ASSPGLAGGARNEQF

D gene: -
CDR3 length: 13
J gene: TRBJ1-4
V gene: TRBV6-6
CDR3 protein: ASSGEGLGNEKLF

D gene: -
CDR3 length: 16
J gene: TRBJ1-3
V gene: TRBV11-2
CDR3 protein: ASSLGEGTGFSGNTIY

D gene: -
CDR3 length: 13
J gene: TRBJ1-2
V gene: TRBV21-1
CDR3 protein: ASSLLPGVLYGYT

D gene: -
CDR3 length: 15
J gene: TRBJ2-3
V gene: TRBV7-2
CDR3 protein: ASSLELAVASTDTQY

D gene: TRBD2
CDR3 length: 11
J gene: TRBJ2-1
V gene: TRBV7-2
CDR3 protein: ASRLAGSGEQF

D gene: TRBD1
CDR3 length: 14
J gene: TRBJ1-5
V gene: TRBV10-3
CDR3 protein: AISSLGQGLAQPQH

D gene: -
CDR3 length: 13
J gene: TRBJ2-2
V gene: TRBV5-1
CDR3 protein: ASSPDRATTGELF

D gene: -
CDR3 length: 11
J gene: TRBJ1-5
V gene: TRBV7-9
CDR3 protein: ASSLQGTGPQH

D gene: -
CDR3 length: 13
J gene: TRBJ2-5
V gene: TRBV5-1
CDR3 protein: ASSGTGFDVETQY